The next 3 T cell receptor beta chains were all read from a single sample in a study of cytomegalovirus exposure and HLA in healthy donors. 60 Vbeta and 13 Jbeta primers were used in PCR. Repertoires were generated with immunoSEQ multiplex PCR, while TCRdb's copy carries only in-frame clones and drops some. The repertoire holds about 140,000 clones, with 65% to 80% as singletons. Material: PBMCs. These receptors were obtained from a woman in her forties or fifties in good health and CMV-seropositive.

J is TRBJ2-7 and V is TRBV6-5, with 9 bases that match TRBD1. Per the germline V gene, CDR1 is MNHEY and CDR2 is SVGAGI. The CDR3 length is 13 residues. The J segment lost 3 bases and the V segment lost 7 bases, leaving 4 bases of the junction unmatched. In DNA form, the CDR3 reads TGTGCCAGCATGGAGACAGGGGGCTACGAGCAGTACTTC. This encodes CASMETGGYEQYF.

J is TRBJ1-6 and V is TRBV5-6; perhaps TRBD1 as D (6 bases). Looked up from germline, CDR1 is SGHDT and CDR2 is YYEEEE. V lost 4 bases, J lost 10 bases, and 18 bases lay in between. The CDR3 length is 15 residues. CDR3 region: CASSLQGGGGSPLHF. The CDR3 coding sequence is TGTGCCAGCAGCCTTCAAGGGGGGGGCGGATCACCCCTCCACTTT.

This chain connects TRBV28 to TRBJ2-1; a weak D match, TRBD2 (5 bases). Germline values: CDR1 MDHEN, CDR2 SYDVKM. The CDR3 totals 14 residues. V was trimmed by 4 bases and J by 1 base, leaving 8 bases between them. For the CDR3, the DNA is TGTGCCAGCAGTTCGAGGGTGTCCTACAATGAGCAGTTCTTC. The encoded protein is CASSSRVSYNEQFF.